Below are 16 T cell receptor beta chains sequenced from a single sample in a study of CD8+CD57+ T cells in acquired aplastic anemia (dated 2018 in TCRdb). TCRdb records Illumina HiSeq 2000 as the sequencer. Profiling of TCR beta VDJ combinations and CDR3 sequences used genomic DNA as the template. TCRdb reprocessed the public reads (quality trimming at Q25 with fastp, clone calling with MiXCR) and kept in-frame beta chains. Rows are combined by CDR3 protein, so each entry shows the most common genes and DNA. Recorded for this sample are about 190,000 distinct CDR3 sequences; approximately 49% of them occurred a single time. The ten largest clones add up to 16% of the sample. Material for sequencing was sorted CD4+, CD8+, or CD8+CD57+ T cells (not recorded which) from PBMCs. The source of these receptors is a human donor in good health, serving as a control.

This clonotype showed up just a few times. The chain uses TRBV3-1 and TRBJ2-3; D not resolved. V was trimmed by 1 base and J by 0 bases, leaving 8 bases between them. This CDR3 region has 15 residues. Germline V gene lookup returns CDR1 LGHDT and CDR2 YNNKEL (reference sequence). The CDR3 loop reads CASSQGQTSTDTQYF. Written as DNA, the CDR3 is TGTGCCAGCAGCCAAGGCCAGACCAGCACAGATACGCAGTATTTT.

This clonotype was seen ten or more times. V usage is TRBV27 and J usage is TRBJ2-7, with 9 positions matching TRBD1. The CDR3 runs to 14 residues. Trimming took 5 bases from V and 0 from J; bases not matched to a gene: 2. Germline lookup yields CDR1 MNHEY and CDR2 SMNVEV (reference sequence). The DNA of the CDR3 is TGTGCCAGCAGTCCGACAGGGGGCTCCTACGAGCAGTACTTC. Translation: CASSPTGGSYEQYF.

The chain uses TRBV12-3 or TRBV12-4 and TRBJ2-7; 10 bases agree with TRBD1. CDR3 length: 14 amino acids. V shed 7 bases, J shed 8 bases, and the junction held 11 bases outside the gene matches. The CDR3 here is CASTIPGQGIKQYF. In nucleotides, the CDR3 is TGTGCCAGCACCATTCCGGGACAGGGGATCAAGCAGTACTTC.

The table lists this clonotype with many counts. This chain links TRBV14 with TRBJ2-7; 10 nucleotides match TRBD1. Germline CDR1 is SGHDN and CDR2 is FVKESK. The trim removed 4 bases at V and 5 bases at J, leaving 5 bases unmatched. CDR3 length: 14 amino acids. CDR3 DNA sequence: TGTGCCAGCAGCCCCAGGACAGGGGGGGACGAGCAGTACTTC. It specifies CASSPRTGGDEQYF.

The CDR3 region is CASSPVGTGTYEQYF. In DNA, the CDR3 is TGTGCCAGCTCACCAGTTGGGACAGGTACCTACGAGCAGTACTTC. This chain uses TRBV18 with TRBJ2-7; 8 nucleotides align to TRBD1. This CDR3 has 15 amino acids. The junction had 5 bases not matched to a gene; V was cut back by 2 bases and J by 2 bases. CDR1 is KGHSH, CDR2 LQKENI, per germline.

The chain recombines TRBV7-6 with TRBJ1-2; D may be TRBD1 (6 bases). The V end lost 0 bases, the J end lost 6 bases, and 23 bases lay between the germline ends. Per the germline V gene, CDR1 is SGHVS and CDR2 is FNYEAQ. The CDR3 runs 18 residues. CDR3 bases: TGTGCCAGCAGCTTAGCGAAATTAGCTTACGACAGGTTAGATGGCTACACCTTC. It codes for CASSLAKLAYDRLDGYTF.

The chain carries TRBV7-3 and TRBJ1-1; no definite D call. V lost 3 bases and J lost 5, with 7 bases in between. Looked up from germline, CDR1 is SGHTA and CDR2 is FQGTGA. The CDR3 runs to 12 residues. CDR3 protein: CASSFMSTEAFF. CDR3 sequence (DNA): TGTGCCAGCAGCTTTATGAGTACTGAAGCTTTCTTT.

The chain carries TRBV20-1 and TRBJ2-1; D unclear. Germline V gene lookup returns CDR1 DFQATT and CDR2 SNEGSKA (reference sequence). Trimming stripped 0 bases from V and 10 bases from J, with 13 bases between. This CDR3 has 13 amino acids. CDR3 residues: CSARDTISEEQFF. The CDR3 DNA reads TGCAGTGCTAGAGATACGATTTCCGAGGAGCAGTTCTTC.

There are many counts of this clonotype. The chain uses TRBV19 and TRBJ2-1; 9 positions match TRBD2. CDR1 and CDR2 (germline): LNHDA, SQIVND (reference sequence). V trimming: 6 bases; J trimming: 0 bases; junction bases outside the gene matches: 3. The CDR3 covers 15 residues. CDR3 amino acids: CASSFSGGSYNEQFF. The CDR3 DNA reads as TGTGCCAGTAGCTTTAGCGGGGGCTCCTACAATGAGCAGTTCTTC.

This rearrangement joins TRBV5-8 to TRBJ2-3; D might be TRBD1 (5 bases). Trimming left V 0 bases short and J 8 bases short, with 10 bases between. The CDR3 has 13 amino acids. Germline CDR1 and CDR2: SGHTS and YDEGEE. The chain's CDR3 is CASSLAGLGTQYF. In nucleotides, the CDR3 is TGTGCCAGCAGCTTGGCAGGGCTAGGTACGCAGTATTTT.

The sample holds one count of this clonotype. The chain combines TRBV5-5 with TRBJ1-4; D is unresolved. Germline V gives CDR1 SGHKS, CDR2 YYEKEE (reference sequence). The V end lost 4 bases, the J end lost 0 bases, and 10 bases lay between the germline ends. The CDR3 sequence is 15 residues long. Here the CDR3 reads CASSMLEATNEKLFF. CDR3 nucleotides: TGTGCCAGCAGCATGCTGGAGGCAACTAATGAAAAACTGTTTTTT.

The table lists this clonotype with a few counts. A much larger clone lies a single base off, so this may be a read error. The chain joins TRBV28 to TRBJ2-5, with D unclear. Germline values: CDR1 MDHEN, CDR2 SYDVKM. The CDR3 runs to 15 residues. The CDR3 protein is CASSPKDRAQETQCF. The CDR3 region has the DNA TGTGCCAGCAGTCCAAAGGACCGGGCCCAAGAGACCCAGTGCTTC.

DNA of the CDR3: TGTGCCAGCAGCCACGGGACTAGCGGGAGCTACGAGCAGTACTTC. It yields the protein CASSHGTSGSYEQYF. The J gene is TRBJ2-7, the V gene TRBV7-9; 14 bases are a match to TRBD2. V lost 5 bases to trimming and J lost 3 bases; unmatched junction nucleotides: 3. This CDR3 region has 15 residues. Germline values: CDR1 SEHNR, CDR2 FQNEAQ (reference sequence). The whole variable domain, remainder taken from reference TRBV7-9 and TRBJ2-7, is DTGVSQNPRHKITKRGQNVTFRCDPISEHNRLYWYRQTLGQGPEFLTYFQNEAQLEKSRLLSDRFSAERPKGSFSTLEIQRTEQGDSAMYLCASSHGTSGSYEQYFGPGTRLTVT.

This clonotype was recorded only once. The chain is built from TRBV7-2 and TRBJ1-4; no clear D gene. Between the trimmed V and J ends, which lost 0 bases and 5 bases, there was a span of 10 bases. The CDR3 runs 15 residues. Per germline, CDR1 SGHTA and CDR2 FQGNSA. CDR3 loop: CASSLAANVNEKLFF. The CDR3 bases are TGTGCCAGCAGCTTAGCAGCGAATGTAAATGAAAAACTGTTTTTT.

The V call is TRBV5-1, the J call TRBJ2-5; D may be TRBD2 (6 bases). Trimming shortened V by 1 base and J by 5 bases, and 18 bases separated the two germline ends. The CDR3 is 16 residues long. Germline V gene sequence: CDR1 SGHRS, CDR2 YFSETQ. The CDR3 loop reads CASSLSPGSGWETQYF. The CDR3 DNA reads TGCGCCAGCAGCTTGAGTCCGGGTAGCGGATGGGAGACCCAGTACTTC.

The CDR3 bases are TGTGCCAGCAGCCTGGGACTAGCGGGGCACACAGATACGCAGTATTTT. This sequence encodes CASSLGLAGHTDTQYF. The chain has TRBV11-1 and TRBJ2-3; 13 bases align to TRBD2. This CDR3 region has 16 residues. Germline CDR1 reads SGHAT; CDR2 reads FQDESV (reference sequence). Trimming removed 5 bases from V and 2 bases from J; junction bases left unmatched: 4.